Given below is one T cell receptor (beta chain) in context. The antigen is not known. This entry belongs to a study of T cell responses to AZD1222 COVID-19 vaccine. Study results and caveats: White British ancestry dominated among donors, who included more females, and clonal diversity was possibly underestimated. The repertoires were collected only after the peak T cell response.

Assay used: immunoSEQ multiplex PCR; TCRdb lists only in-frame clones, some missing. The table includes 95,000 to 150,000 clones, around nine tenths detected once. This CDR3 spans 14 amino acids. The germline V gene has CDR1 ENHRY and CDR2 SYGVKD. The ends were cut back, 0 bases at V and 4 bases at J, with 9 bases in the middle. Sequenced material: peripheral blood, taken on day 0 of AZD1222 vaccination. The chain employs TRBV10-3 and TRBJ1-2; D gene uncertain. The TCR was taken from an adult in good health. The DNA for the CDR3 is TGTGCCATCAGTGAGTCTCTAAGCCTCTATGGCTACACCTTC. Its protein product is CAISESLSLYGYTF.